The 24 T cell receptor beta chains below were found in one sample sequenced in a study of T cell repertoires in cytomegalovirus infection. TCRdb called the reads again in MiXCR, with one record for every CDR3 protein. The sample has roughly 120,000 distinct CDR3 sequences, about a tenth seen once; the top ten hold 30% to 40%. For these receptors, no antigen is known. Sequencing input: PBMCs, sequenced either directly or after in vitro stimulation (not recorded which). The receptor set was obtained from a human donor in good health (CMV status not recorded). Some clones in this sample may be carry-over from other donors' samples.

In this sample, this clonotype turned up many times. The chain recombines TRBV7-8 with TRBJ1-1; D is unresolved. The CDR3 has 13 residues. V lost 5 bases to trimming and J lost 3 bases, with 10 bases between them. The V gene's germline CDR1 is SGHVS and CDR2 FQNEAQ. The CDR3 DNA reads TGTGCCAGCAGCCAAGGTCTGCACACTGAAGCTTTCTTT. Translation: CASSQGLHTEAFF.

This clonotype has a handful of counts. The J gene is TRBJ2-1, the V gene TRBV3-1; 7 nucleotides align to TRBD1. Germline CDR1 and CDR2: LGHDT and YNNKEL (reference sequence). Germline trimming cut 5 bases from V and 6 bases from J; bases unmatched to any gene: 4. There are 13 residues in the CDR3. CDR3 sequence reads: CASSDRVSNEQFF. CDR3 coding DNA: TGTGCCAGCAGCGACAGGGTTAGCAATGAGCAGTTCTTC.

This clonotype was counted many times. V usage is TRBV7-2 and J usage is TRBJ1-1; 9 positions agree with TRBD1. This CDR3 contains 15 residues. Trimming cost V 5 bases and J 2 bases; bases outside gene matches: 6. The germline V gene has CDR1 SGHTA and CDR2 FQGNSA. CDR3 amino acids: CASSANRGLNTEAFF. The CDR3, as DNA: TGTGCCAGCAGCGCGAACAGGGGGCTCAACACTGAAGCTTTCTTT.

This clonotype was observed a handful of times. The chain joins TRBV27 to TRBJ2-7, with D possibly TRBD1 on 5 matching bases. The germline gives CDR1 MNHEY, CDR2 SMNVEV (reference sequence). Trimming removed 3 bases at V and 5 bases at J, with 17 bases between. CDR3 length: 15 residues. This chain's CDR3 is CASSFQGVLAHEQYF. The CDR3 DNA sequence: TGTGCCAGCAGTTTCCAGGGTGTTTTGGCCCACGAGCAGTACTTC.

Points on this clonotype: A much larger clone differs by one base, so this may be a read error. V is TRBV12-5 and J is TRBJ2-1; possible D gene TRBD1, 5 bases. Deletions cut 2 bases from V and 0 bases from J, with 17 bases between. The CDR3 loop spans 18 amino acids. Per germline, CDR1 LGHNT and CDR2 FRNRAP. In DNA, the CDR3 is TGTGCTAGTGGTTTGTTGTTGGATAGGGGCCGCTCCTACAATGAGCAGTTCTTC. Translation gives CASGLLLDRGRSYNEQFF.

This clonotype was picked up many times. The genes are TRBV7-6 and TRBJ2-5; 8 bases align to TRBD2. From germline, CDR1 is SGHVS and CDR2 FNYEAQ. J was trimmed by 2 bases and V by 3 bases; bases with no gene match: 5. CDR3 size: 15 residues. DNA for the CDR3: TGTGCCAGCAGCTTGACGGGAGGGGGACAAGAGACCCAGTACTTC. Its translation: CASSLTGGGQETQYF.

A few counts support this clonotype. The rearrangement uses TRBV29-1 and TRBJ2-1; tentatively, D is TRBD2 (6 bases). Per germline, CDR1 SQVTM and CDR2 ANQGSEA. V was clipped by 6 bases and J by 7 bases, with 16 bases between them. CDR3 length equals 13 residues. The CDR3 bases are TGCAGCGTGGGGGAGAGCGGGTTGAATGAGCAGTTCTTC. Translation: CSVGESGLNEQFF.

The chain joins TRBV10-3 to TRBJ1-6, with TRBD1 matching 7 bases. V shed 8 bases and J 5 bases; nucleotides not matched to a gene: 15. This CDR3 spans 17 amino acids. Germline-derived CDR1 and CDR2 are ENHRY and SYGVKD. The CDR3 loop reads CAIAAKFTGTDNSPLHF. Here the CDR3 DNA reads TGTGCCATCGCGGCTAAGTTCACCGGGACAGATAATTCACCCCTCCACTTT.

This chain uses TRBV7-6 with TRBJ1-1; tentative D call: TRBD1 (6 bases). This CDR3 is built from 15 residues. V was clipped by 5 bases and J by 3 bases, with 16 bases between them. Germline V CDR1 and CDR2: SGHVS, FNYEAQ. The CDR3 loop is CASSLERGRYTEAFF. CDR3 nucleotides: TGTGCCAGCAGCCTAGAGAGGGGGAGGTACACTGAAGCTTTCTTT.

This clonotype has a count of ten or more. This sequence joins TRBV7-9 and TRBJ2-3, with TRBD1 identical over 9 bases. Per germline, CDR1 SEHNR and CDR2 FQNEAQ (reference sequence). CDR3 size: 17 residues. J was trimmed by 5 bases and V by 5 bases; bases with no gene match: 14. CDR3 loop: CASSQSDRDRARDTQYF. CDR3 in DNA: TGTGCCAGCAGCCAGAGCGACCGGGACAGGGCGAGAGATACGCAGTATTTT.

This clonotype was counted ten times or more. The V call is TRBV7-9, the J call TRBJ2-3; 10 bases are a match to TRBD2. J was trimmed by 1 base and V by 6 bases; bases with no gene match: 4. The CDR3 spans 15 residues. Germline lookup yields CDR1 SEHNR and CDR2 FQNEAQ (reference sequence). The CDR3 reads CASRYGTSGTDTQYF. CDR3 nucleotides: TGTGCCAGCAGGTACGGGACTAGCGGCACAGATACGCAGTATTTT.

The CDR3: CSAREVNHEQFF. The CDR3 nucleotides are TGCAGTGCCCGTGAGGTTAACCATGAGCAGTTCTTC. This sequence joins TRBV20-1 and TRBJ2-1; no clear D gene. The CDR3 consists of 12 residues. CDR1 is DFQATT, CDR2 SNEGSKA, per germline (reference sequence). Trimming removed 6 bases at V and 8 bases at J, with 14 bases between.

This clonotype was detected many times. The gene calls are TRBV6-6 and TRBJ1-1, with D perhaps matching TRBD1 (6 bases). CDR1 MNHNY and CDR2 SVGAGI come from the germline V gene (reference sequence). Trimming took off 8 bases at V and 4 bases at J, with 23 bases between the two ends. The CDR3 contains 16 residues. The CDR3 is CASYPDGGRGGTEAFF. In DNA form, the CDR3 reads TGTGCCAGCTATCCCGACGGGGGGCGAGGGGGCACTGAAGCTTTCTTT.

The rearrangement links TRBV28 to TRBJ1-6, with a possible D match to TRBD1 (6 bases). The germline V gene has CDR1 MDHEN and CDR2 SYDVKM. V shed 5 bases and J shed 8 bases, with 10 bases lying between them. This CDR3 has 13 amino acids. CDR3 in DNA: TGTGCCAGCAGTAGACAGGTGGATTCACCCCTCCACTTT. Protein product: CASSRQVDSPLHF.

This clonotype was seen many times. J is TRBJ2-5 and V is TRBV7-2; D may match TRBD1 or TRBD2 (5 bases each). Germline V gene lookup returns CDR1 SGHTA and CDR2 FQGNSA. The CDR3 covers 15 residues. V lost 1 base and J 4 bases, leaving 13 bases between the germline ends. The CDR3 spells CASSLVWDGGETQYF. The CDR3 nucleotides read TGTGCCAGCAGCTTAGTTTGGGATGGGGGAGAGACCCAGTACTTC.

With regard to this clonotype: One end of the junction does not line up with germline, which may come from a read error. The chain uses TRBV12-3 or TRBV12-4 and TRBJ2-3; D is unresolved. The CDR3 sequence is 12 residues long. Here the CDR3 DNA reads TGTGCCAGCAGCAAGACCACACATACGCAGTATTTT. It yields the protein CASSKTTHTQYF.

This clonotype was recorded a few times. The V call is TRBV24-1, the J call TRBJ1-2; 7 bases are a match to TRBD1. The CDR3 spans 15 residues. Unmatched junction bases numbered 11, after V lost 4 bases and J lost 7 bases. Germline V gene lookup returns CDR1 KGHDR and CDR2 SFDVKD. The CDR3: CATSDRTGTAGGYTF. The DNA for the CDR3 is TGTGCCACCAGTGACCGAACCGGGACAGCGGGTGGCTACACCTTC.

At least ten counts were recorded for this clonotype. V is TRBV5-1 and J is TRBJ2-5, with D perhaps matching TRBD2 (6 bases). This CDR3 is built from 14 residues. V lost 0 bases and J lost 2, with 8 bases in between. The germline V gene has CDR1 SGHRS and CDR2 YFSETQ. CDR3 DNA: TGCGCCAGCAGCTTGGCCGGAGGGCAAGAGACCCAGTACTTC. Amino acids: CASSLAGGQETQYF.

The chain employs TRBV12-3 or TRBV12-4 and TRBJ1-6, with D perhaps matching TRBD1 (6 bases). V lost 6 bases and J lost 9, with 15 bases in between. This CDR3 contains 14 residues. CDR3 DNA sequence: TGTGCCAGCAGCCTTACAGGGTTTGGTTCACCCCTCCACTTT. It specifies CASSLTGFGSPLHF.

There are a few counts of this clonotype. This chain joins TRBV7-8 and TRBJ1-5, with D maybe TRBD1 (5 bases). The CDR3 is made up of 13 amino acids. The V and J ends lost 5 bases and 5 bases respectively, with 10 bases between them. Germline-derived CDR1 and CDR2 are SGHVS and FQNEAQ. The CDR3, as DNA: TGTGCCAGCAGCCCCAGGGTCTATCAGCCCCAGCATTTT. Translation gives CASSPRVYQPQHF.

This clonotype appeared many times. CDR3 bases: TGTGCCAGCAGCGCCTTTGTACAGAGCATCTATGGCTACACCTTC. Its protein product is CASSAFVQSIYGYTF. The chain has TRBV7-2 and TRBJ1-2, with D hard to call. This CDR3 spans 15 amino acids. V dropped 5 bases and J dropped 4 bases, with 17 bases sitting between them. Germline V lookup: CDR1 SGHTA, CDR2 FQGNSA. Variable domain in full (rest from reference TRBV7-2 and TRBJ1-2): GAGVSQSPSNKVTEKGKDVELRCDPISGHTALYWYRQSLGQGLEFLIYFQGNSAPDKSGLPSDRFSAERTGGSVSTLTIQRTQQEDSAVYLCASSAFVQSIYGYTFGSGTRLTVV.

This clonotype was recorded at least ten times. The chain uses TRBV29-1 and TRBJ2-1; D gene unclear. The CDR3 has 11 amino acids. In germline, CDR1 is SQVTM, CDR2 ANQGSEA. V was clipped by 6 bases and J by 6 bases, with 9 bases between them. CDR3 region: CSVPGPNEQFF. The CDR3 DNA reads TGCAGCGTCCCCGGCCCCAATGAGCAGTTCTTC.

The chain combines TRBV11-1 with TRBJ2-1; 11 bases match TRBD2. This CDR3 has 15 amino acids. Germline trimming cut 3 bases from V and 5 bases from J; bases unmatched to any gene: 3. Germline loops: CDR1 SGHAT, CDR2 FQDESV (reference sequence). CDR3 residues: CASSFTSGSDNEQFF. In DNA form, the CDR3 reads TGTGCCAGCAGCTTTACTAGCGGGAGTGACAATGAGCAGTTCTTC.

This clonotype was found many times. The chain uses TRBV20-1 and TRBJ1-6, with D possibly being TRBD1 (5 bases). With 7 bases removed from V and 10 bases from J, the gap between germline ends came to 32 bases. In germline, CDR1 is DFQATT, CDR2 SNEGSKA (reference sequence). The CDR3 contains 18 residues. In DNA, the CDR3 is TGCAGTGTCCTAAACCCGGGGCGGGTGGGAGTGAAAAACTCACCCCTCCACTTT. Translated, it gives CSVLNPGRVGVKNSPLHF.